These 31 T cell receptor beta chains were all obtained from the same sample, sequenced in a study of shared clonotypes between healthy human individuals (dated by TCRdb to the early 2020s). CD8 naive samples consisted of CD45RO-negative cells that were positively selected for CCR7, yielding a CD45RA+CCR7+ population without TemRA cells. The library was generated by the immunoSEQ multiplex PCR assay. Here the immuneACCESS table is served through TCRdb, limited to in-frame sequences with V and J called. Missing clones are a known gap in these copies; in checked studies unresolved V genes cover under half, and the rest lacks a known reason. This sample is represented by 700,000 to 950,000 clones; approximately 96% of them were singletons. The top ten clones comprise approximately 0.2% of the sample. The source material was naive CD8+ T cells sorted from blood. The cell subset or site label, read with the paper, signifies: CD45RA+CCR7+. All receptors derive from a man aged 25 to 45 in good health.

This clone showed up just once. This chain's CDR3 is CASSLPGPNEQFF. CDR3 DNA: TGTGCCAGCAGCCTTCCAGGGCCCAATGAGCAGTTCTTC. The genes are TRBV7-9 and TRBJ2-1; a possible D gene is TRBD1 (5 bases). V lost 5 bases and J 6 bases, leaving 11 bases between the germline ends. This CDR3 region has 13 residues. Germline values: CDR1 SEHNR, CDR2 FQNEAQ (reference sequence).

The rearrangement uses TRBV29-1 and TRBJ1-4, with TRBD1 identical over 8 bases. The CDR3 spans 16 residues. Looked up from germline, CDR1 is SQVTM and CDR2 is ANQGSEA. The junction had 12 bases not matched to a gene; V was cut back by 6 bases and J by 3 bases. Written as DNA, the CDR3 is TGCAGCGTAGCGACAGGGGATAAGGCCTCTAATGAAAAACTGTTTTTT. Translating gives CSVATGDKASNEKLFF.

The V call is TRBV7-2, the J call TRBJ2-7; D remains unclear. Germline V lookup: CDR1 SGHTA, CDR2 FQGNSA. This CDR3 has 13 amino acids. V dropped 4 bases and J dropped 2 bases, with 9 bases sitting between them. CDR3 protein: CASSSVGAYEQYF. The CDR3 nucleotides are TGTGCCAGCAGCTCCGTCGGTGCCTACGAGCAGTACTTC.

The chain links TRBV13 to TRBJ2-3; possibly TRBD2 for D (5 bases). This CDR3 spans 13 amino acids. The ends were cut back, 3 bases at V and 4 bases at J, with 8 bases in the middle. Germline V gene lookup returns CDR1 PRHDT and CDR2 FYEKMQ (reference sequence). DNA of the CDR3: TGTGCCAGCAGCTTGGACTCCGCAGATACGCAGTATTTT. Its translation is CASSLDSADTQYF.

The rearrangement joins TRBV11-3 to TRBJ1-1; D call uncertain. CDR3 length: 12 amino acids. From germline, CDR1 is SGHNT and CDR2 YENEEA. The germline V and J ends were trimmed by 6 bases and 4 bases, with 9 bases remaining between them. The CDR3, as DNA: TGTGCCAGCAGTACTGAAGGCACTGAAGCTTTCTTT. Residues: CASSTEGTEAFF.

The rearrangement uses TRBV5-1 and TRBJ2-1, with 7 bases identical to TRBD1. Germline assignment: CDR1 SGHRS and CDR2 YFSETQ. V lost 2 bases and J lost 14; bases outside the gene matches: 7. The CDR3 covers 12 residues. CDR3: CASSFTGTEEFF. The DNA for the CDR3 is TGCGCCAGCAGCTTTACCGGGACAGAGGAGTTCTTC.

The CDR3 DNA reads TGTGCCAGCAGCGGTATTCCCGGGACAGGGGGCACCGGGGAGCTGTTTTTT. Its protein product is CASSGIPGTGGTGELFF. The chain employs TRBV25-1 and TRBJ2-2; 11 bases map to TRBD1. The J segment lost 4 bases and the V segment lost 6 bases, leaving 10 bases of the junction unmatched. The germline V gene encodes CDR1 MGHDK and CDR2 SYGVNS. CDR3 length: 17 residues.

Notes on this clone: This CDR3 is also generated by other DNA sequences in the sample. The rearrangement uses TRBV7-8 and TRBJ2-3; D remains ambiguous. Germline lookup yields CDR1 SGHVS and CDR2 FQNEAQ. V was clipped by 1 base and J by 1 base, with 0 bases between them. The CDR3 loop spans 12 amino acids. CDR3 sequence (DNA): TGTGCCAGCAGCTTAGGCACAGATACGCAGTATTTT. It specifies CASSLGTDTQYF.

This chain uses TRBV5-4 with TRBJ2-7, with D hard to call. Trimming took 3 bases from V and 4 from J, leaving 8 bases between them. There are 12 residues in the CDR3. Germline values: CDR1 SGHNT, CDR2 YYREEE (reference sequence). Written as DNA, the CDR3 is TGTGCCAGCAGCTCCCTTGGTTACGAGCAGTACTTC. Its protein is CASSSLGYEQYF. Combining the CDR3 with reference TRBV5-4 and TRBJ2-7 gives the whole variable domain ETGVTQSPTHLIKTRGQQVTLRCSSQSGHNTVSWYQQALGQGPQFIFQYYREEENGRGNFPPRFSGLQFPNYSSELNVNALELDDSALYLCASSSLGYEQYFGPGTRLTVT.

The rearrangement links TRBV4-3 to TRBJ2-1; D unclear. Germline assignment: CDR1 LGHNA and CDR2 YSLEER. Trimming took off 1 base at V and 2 bases at J, with 9 bases between the two ends. CDR3 length: 15 amino acids. The CDR3 spells CASSQAALAYNEQFF. The CDR3 bases are TGCGCCAGCAGCCAAGCTGCCCTAGCCTACAATGAGCAGTTCTTC.

This chain joins TRBV14 and TRBJ2-1, with D perhaps matching TRBD1 (6 bases). The CDR3 length is 17 residues. Per the germline V gene, CDR1 is SGHDN and CDR2 is FVKESK. The germline V and J ends were trimmed by 0 bases and 5 bases, with 17 bases remaining between them. The CDR3 nucleotides read TGTGCCAGCAGCCAAGATTCGAGGACAGAGCGCCACAATGAGCAGTTCTTC. This codes for CASSQDSRTERHNEQFF.

About this clone: The sample contains more than one DNA sequence encoding this CDR3. This sequence joins TRBV7-9 and TRBJ2-7; 7 bases are shared with TRBD2. CDR3 size: 13 residues. Germline loops: CDR1 SEHNR, CDR2 FQNEAQ (reference sequence). V trimming: 4 bases; J trimming: 2 bases; junction bases outside the gene matches: 2. CDR3 protein: CASSSSGAYEQYF. The CDR3 coding sequence is TGTGCCAGCAGCTCAAGCGGGGCCTACGAGCAGTACTTC.

Note on this clone: The same CDR3 can be traced to other DNA sequences in this sample. The rearrangement links TRBV19 to TRBJ2-1; maybe TRBD2 (6 bases). CDR3 length: 10 amino acids. The V gene's germline CDR1 is LNHDA and CDR2 SQIVND (reference sequence). V was pared by 6 bases and J by 10 bases, with 7 bases between. The CDR3 is CASSGGEQFF. In DNA, the CDR3 is TGTGCCAGTAGCGGGGGAGAGCAGTTCTTC.

The table lists this clone with a count of one. The chain employs TRBV4-3 and TRBJ2-1; tentatively, D is TRBD1 or TRBD2 (5 bases each). The V gene lost 3 bases and the J gene lost 5 bases, with 20 bases spanning the gap. Germline CDR1 and CDR2: LGHNA and YSLEER. CDR3 length: 17 amino acids. CDR3 in amino acids: CASSQENAGTQNNEQFF. As DNA, the CDR3 is TGCGCCAGCAGCCAGGAAAACGCCGGGACCCAAAACAATGAGCAGTTCTTC.

The chain uses TRBV7-9 and TRBJ1-1; TRBD1 matches at 8 bases. The CDR3 is 14 amino acids. Germline lookup yields CDR1 SEHNR and CDR2 FQNEAQ (reference sequence). V gave up 5 bases and J gave up 1 base; unmatched junction bases: 3. The CDR3 loop is CASSGQGQNTEAFF. The CDR3 DNA is TGTGCCAGCAGCGGACAGGGACAGAACACTGAAGCTTTCTTT.

The V call is TRBV14, the J call TRBJ2-7; D is undetermined. Trimming stripped 5 bases from V and 2 bases from J, with 13 bases between. Germline V gene data show CDR1 as SGHDN and CDR2 as FVKESK. This CDR3 has 14 residues. The CDR3 spells CASSTTGRPYEQYF. DNA of the CDR3: TGTGCCAGCAGCACGACCGGACGTCCCTACGAGCAGTACTTC. The full variable domain, rest sourced from reference TRBV14 and TRBJ2-7, is EAGVTQFPSHSVIEKGQTVTLRCDPISGHDNLYWYRRVMGKEIKFLLHFVKESKQDESGMPNNRFLAERTGGTYSTLKVQPAELEDSGVYFCASSTTGRPYEQYFGPGTRLTVT.

The rearrangement links TRBV27 to TRBJ2-2; the D is unclear. The ends were cut back, 6 bases at V and 2 bases at J, with 10 bases in the middle. In germline, CDR1 is MNHEY, CDR2 SMNVEV (reference sequence). The CDR3 covers 14 residues. The CDR3 DNA reads TGTGCCAGCAGGCTGGGAATCAACACCGGGGAGCTGTTTTTT. Its protein is CASRLGINTGELFF.

The rearrangement uses TRBV5-1 and TRBJ2-3; the D call may be TRBD1 or TRBD2 (6 bases each). Trimming shortened V by 2 bases and J by 0 bases, and 19 bases separated the two germline ends. The CDR3 is made up of 18 amino acids. Per the germline V gene, CDR1 is SGHRS and CDR2 is YFSETQ. CDR3 in DNA: TGCGCCAGCAGCTTCAGGCTAGAAGGGGGGACTAGCACAGATACGCAGTATTTT. Its translation is CASSFRLEGGTSTDTQYF.

Remarks on this clone: The sample holds other DNA sequences that translate to the same CDR3. V is TRBV11-3 and J is TRBJ2-3, with D hard to call. There are 12 residues in the CDR3. Germline V gene sequence: CDR1 SGHNT, CDR2 YENEEA. V lost 3 bases and J 2 bases, leaving 3 bases between the germline ends. The CDR3 protein is CASSLDTDTQYF. As DNA, the CDR3 is TGTGCCAGCAGCTTGGACACAGATACGCAGTATTTT.

This chain uses TRBV6-5 with TRBJ2-1, with 9 positions matching TRBD1. CDR1 and CDR2 (germline): MNHEY, SVGAGI. CDR3 length equals 13 residues. Losses at the gene ends were 9 bases for V and 8 bases for J; bases not matched to a gene: 8. The CDR3 nucleotides read TGTGCCAGTGGGACAGGGAAAGTTGATGAGCAGTTCTTC. Amino acids: CASGTGKVDEQFF.

This chain links TRBV4-3 with TRBJ2-1; D may match TRBD1 or TRBD2 (6 bases each). The CDR3 contains 19 residues. Germline V gene lookup returns CDR1 LGHNA and CDR2 YSLEER. Between the trimmed V and J ends, which lost 4 bases and 2 bases, there was a span of 24 bases. CDR3 protein: CASSPGLVGGPQAYNEQFF. Written as DNA, the CDR3 is TGCGCCAGCAGCCCCGGGCTAGTCGGGGGCCCTCAGGCCTACAATGAGCAGTTCTTC.

V and J are TRBV6-6 and TRBJ1-1; D call uncertain. The V gene lost 2 bases and the J gene lost 5 bases, with 6 bases spanning the gap. This CDR3 is built from 12 residues. CDR1 is MNHNY, CDR2 SVGAGI, per germline (reference sequence). CDR3 residues: CASSYERTEAFF. CDR3 nucleotide sequence: TGTGCCAGCAGTTACGAGCGGACTGAAGCTTTCTTT.

The chain uses TRBV6-1 and TRBJ2-7; 7 bases are a match to TRBD2. The CDR3 is 13 residues long. Germline V gene data show CDR1 as MNHNS and CDR2 as SASEGT. The V segment lost 4 bases and the J segment 3 bases; nucleotides outside the gene matches: 3. In DNA form, the CDR3 reads TGTGCCAGCAGTGCAGGCGGGGGCTACGAGCAGTACTTC. The encoded protein is CASSAGGGYEQYF.

With respect to this clone: Within the sample, other DNA sequences also encode this same CDR3. The chain carries TRBV7-8 and TRBJ2-7; TRBD2 matches at 11 bases. V shed 4 bases, J shed 3 bases, and the junction held 5 bases outside the gene matches. The CDR3 sequence is 15 residues long. CDR1 SGHVS and CDR2 FQNEAQ come from the germline V gene. CDR3 loop: CASSSGTSGFYEQYF. The CDR3 DNA reads as TGTGCCAGCAGCTCTGGGACTAGCGGATTCTACGAGCAGTACTTC.

This rearrangement joins TRBV9 to TRBJ1-2; D remains unclear. CDR1 is SGDLS and CDR2 is YYNGEE in the germline V gene. The V end was cut by 4 bases, the J end by 1 base, with 11 bases between. CDR3 length: 14 residues. The CDR3 DNA reads as TGTGCCAGCAGCCCCCCAGGAGATAACTATGGCTACACCTTC. This codes for CASSPPGDNYGYTF.

The chain joins TRBV7-3 to TRBJ2-2, with D unclear. V was shortened by 5 bases and J by 6 bases, with 13 bases between the two germline ends. CDR3 length: 14 amino acids. Germline V gene lookup returns CDR1 SGHTA and CDR2 FQGTGA. This chain's CDR3 is CASSLDRAAGELFF. CDR3 bases: TGTGCCAGCAGCCTCGACCGCGCCGCCGGGGAGCTGTTTTTT.

The CDR3 sequence: CAIGTARFAGELFF. DNA for the CDR3: TGTGCTATTGGGACAGCGAGGTTCGCCGGGGAGCTGTTTTTT. The chain uses TRBV28 and TRBJ2-2; the match to TRBD1 covers 7 bases. Germline CDR1 is MDHEN and CDR2 is SYDVKM. The CDR3 sequence is 14 residues long.

The chain uses TRBV6-5 and TRBJ1-1; no firm D call. Germline values: CDR1 MNHEY, CDR2 SVGAGI. The CDR3 is 16 residues long. The V gene lost 2 bases and the J gene lost 1 base, with 14 bases spanning the gap. The CDR3 DNA reads TGTGCCAGCAGTTACACACCGTGGTACGCGAACACTGAAGCTTTCTTT. Its protein is CASSYTPWYANTEAFF.

The CDR3 sequence: CASSTDGEQYF. The CDR3 bases are TGTGCCAGCAGTACGGACGGCGAGCAGTACTTC. The rearrangement uses TRBV6-6 and TRBJ2-7, with unresolved D. Trimming stripped 5 bases from V and 6 bases from J, with 8 bases between. Per the germline V gene, CDR1 is MNHNY and CDR2 is SVGAGI (reference sequence). This CDR3 region has 11 residues.

V usage is TRBV10-3 and J usage is TRBJ1-5; D call uncertain. The CDR3 is 14 amino acids. V was shortened by 0 bases and J by 4 bases, with 7 bases between the two germline ends. The germline V gene encodes CDR1 ENHRY and CDR2 SYGVKD. CDR3 nucleotide sequence: TGTGCCATCAGTGAGTCGAGGGATAATCAGCCCCAGCATTTT. Its protein product is CAISESRDNQPQHF.

V usage is TRBV29-1 and J usage is TRBJ2-1, with D unclear. Germline CDR1 is SQVTM and CDR2 is ANQGSEA. Trimming stripped 1 base from V and 5 bases from J, with 9 bases between. CDR3 length: 13 amino acids. CDR3 sequence: CSVEAPNNNEQFF. The CDR3 DNA reads as TGCAGCGTTGAAGCCCCAAACAACAATGAGCAGTTCTTC.